This TCR beta chain was identified in a study of CD8 T cells in Susac syndrome. This clonotype was recorded a few times. Reverse transcription of about 0.45 to 1 ug RNA was performed with random hexamers. Across 54 Vbeta and 13 Jbeta, immunoSEQ multiplex PCR amplified TCR beta CDR3. TCRdb re-called the immunoSEQ multiplex PCR reads with MiXCR, one entry per CDR3 protein. The sample has 250,000 to 300,000 distinct CDR3 sequences, 70% to 90% seen once; the top ten hold roughly 0.21%. The authors negatively isolated CD8+ and CD4+ T cells and FACS-enriched TEMRA cells. Germline CDR1 and CDR2: SGHVS and FNYEAQ. This CDR3 is 15 amino acids long. V gave up 1 base and J gave up 6 bases, with 13 bases separating them.

J is TRBJ2-1 and V is TRBV7-6; D might be TRBD2 (6 bases). Input material: CD8+ T cells from PBMCs. This clonotype was sampled from a human donor with multiple sclerosis. CDR3: CASSLVVEGPNEQFF. The CDR3 DNA follows: TGTGCCAGCAGCTTAGTGGTGGAGGGCCCCAATGAGCAGTTCTTC.